This TCR beta chain was sequenced for a study of CD8 T cells in Susac syndrome. The wider study: Intravenous immunoglobulin alone or corticosteroids were being given to patients with Susac syndrome at blood draw, unless they were therapy-naive.

As concerns this clonotype: Antigen: not known.

J gave up 2 bases and V 0 bases, and 4 bases lay outside the gene matches. Per the germline V gene, CDR1 is MGHRA and CDR2 is YSYEKL. The CDR3 consists of 15 residues. Random hexamers primed reverse transcription of roughly 0.5 to 1 ug RNA. By means of immunoSEQ multiplex PCR, TCR beta CDR3 spanning 54 Vbeta and 13 Jbeta underwent amplification. TCRdb analysed the immunoSEQ multiplex PCR reads with MiXCR anew, one entry per CDR3 protein. The data contain roughly 200,000 distinct CDR3 sequences, under 95% of them singletons. TEMRA cells were enriched by FACS, and CD4+ and CD8+ T cells were negatively isolated. Regarding the study as a whole: The CD4+ T cell repertoire of patients with Susac syndrome showed no detectable clonal expansion.

Sequenced: CD4+ T cells from PBMCs. The sequence was obtained from a human donor with Susac syndrome. This sequence joins TRBV4-1 and TRBJ2-7, with TRBD1 matching 7 bases. CDR3 loop: CASSQDPGQTYEQYF. The CDR3 DNA reads TGCGCCAGCAGCCAAGACCCGGGACAGACCTACGAGCAGTACTTC.